Listed below are T cell receptor beta chains from one sample, sequenced in a study of blood T cell repertoires in COVID-19. TCRdb's copy holds only in-frame clones and misses some; the assay was immunoSEQ multiplex PCR. The sample contains a few hundred thousand clones, roughly 90% of which appear only once. The sample comprised peripheral blood. The receptors derive from a woman under 40 with COVID-19, enrolled during active disease. The CDR3 runs from the conserved cysteine through the conserved F or W. The order of the fields is J gene, V gene, D gene, clone size, CDR3 protein, CDR3 DNA. The D gene is left open where the match is weak. Size tells how often a clone was seen (once, few, many) or the class of an expanded clone, and some rows leave it out.

>TRBJ1-1|TRBV7-6|TRBD1|.
CASSSSTGARAEAFF
TGTGCCAGCAGCTCATCAACAGGGGCGCGGGCTGAAGCTTTCTTT
>TRBJ2-2|TRBV6-5|.|.
CASSYSETGELFF
TGTGCCAGCAGTTACTCGGAGACCGGGGAGCTGTTTTTT
>TRBJ2-1|TRBV5-1|TRBD1|.
CASSLTPTGGSYNEQFF
TGCGCCAGCAGCTTGACCCCGACAGGGGGCTCCTACAATGAGCAGTTCTTC
>TRBJ2-2|TRBV19|TRBD2|.
CASRGRRETTGELFF
TGTGCCAGTCGAGGGCGGCGGGAGACCACCGGGGAGCTGTTTTTT
>TRBJ2-7|TRBV20-1|.|.
CSARSPYEQYF
TGCAGTGCAAGAAGCCCCTACGAGCAGTACTTC
>TRBJ2-7|TRBV7-2|.|.
CASTLAGGQLYEQYF
TGTGCCAGCACCTTAGCTGGAGGACAGTTATACGAGCAGTACTTC
>TRBJ2-7|TRBV11-2|TRBD1|once
CASSWQGDEQYF
TGTGCCAGCAGCTGGCAGGGGGACGAGCAGTACTTC
>TRBJ1-2|TRBV6-6|TRBD1|.
CASSGTGPGYTF
TGTGCCAGCAGTGGGACAGGGCCTGGCTACACCTTC
>TRBJ2-6|TRBV28|.|.
CASSSGGANVLTF
TGTGCCAGCAGCTCGGGGGGGGCCAACGTCCTGACTTTC
>TRBJ2-2|TRBV7-6|.|.
CASSLLNTGELFF
TGTGCCAGCAGCTTACTGAACACCGGGGAGCTGTTTTTT
>TRBJ1-5|TRBV6-2/TRBV6-3|TRBD1|.
CASSLYRDRGDGQPQHF
TGTGCCAGCAGTCTTTACCGGGACAGGGGGGACGGTCAGCCCCAGCATTTT
>TRBJ1-2|TRBV12-3/TRBV12-4|.|.
CASRHRDGYTF
TGTGCCAGCAGACACAGGGATGGCTACACCTTC
>TRBJ1-1|TRBV29-1|TRBD1|.
CSVAGQGAPEAFF
TGCAGCGTTGCTGGACAGGGGGCCCCTGAAGCTTTCTTT
>TRBJ1-4|TRBV5-1|TRBD1|.
CASSATGAGEKLFF
TGCGCCAGCAGCGCGACAGGGGCGGGAGAAAAACTGTTTTTT
>TRBJ1-6|TRBV19|TRBD1|.
CASSPRGTGGESLHF
TGTGCCAGTAGTCCCCGTGGGACAGGGGGCGAGTCCCTCCACTTT
>TRBJ2-7|TRBV5-1|TRBD1|.
CASSFSSTGTYEQYF
TGCGCCAGCAGCTTCAGTTCGACAGGGACGTACGAGCAGTACTTC
>TRBJ1-3|TRBV6-4|TRBD1|.
CASTFDGTGRGGNTIYF
TGTGCCAGCACCTTTGATGGGACAGGCCGCGGGGGAAACACCATATATTTT
>TRBJ2-7|TRBV6-5|.|.
CASSYGQSSYEQYF
TGTGCCAGCAGTTACGGACAGAGCTCCTACGAGCAGTACTTC
>TRBJ2-2|TRBV18|.|once
CASSGQYTGELFF
TGTGCCAGCTCAGGACAGTACACCGGGGAGCTGTTTTTT
>TRBJ2-7|TRBV7-2|.|.
CASSLYYEQYF
TGTGCCAGCAGCTTATACTACGAGCAGTACTTC
>TRBJ1-2|TRBV9|.|.
CASSVDQGTNYGYTF
TGTGCCAGCAGCGTAGATCAGGGGACCAACTATGGCTACACCTTC
>TRBJ1-4|TRBV3-1/TRBV3-2|.|.
CASSQEVPGFLGTNEKLFF
TGTGCCAGCAGCCAAGAGGTTCCGGGGTTCCTTGGAACTAATGAAAAACTGTTTTTT
>TRBJ1-1|TRBV11-2|.|.
CASSLNPGTEAFF
TGTGCCAGCAGCTTAAACCCGGGCACTGAAGCTTTCTTT
>TRBJ2-5|TRBV24-1|TRBD1|.
CATSDTGTGGFETQYF
TGTGCCACCAGTGATACCGGGACAGGGGGCTTTGAGACCCAGTACTTC
>TRBJ1-2|TRBV5-1|.|.
CASSLGGREDYGYTF
TGCGCCAGCAGCTTGGGTGGCAGGGAGGACTATGGCTACACCTTC
>TRBJ1-5|TRBV18|.|.
CAIWGQDRSGPQHF
TGTGCCATCTGGGGGCAGGACCGATCGGGGCCCCAGCATTTT
>TRBJ1-2|TRBV7-9|.|.
CASSLATEIYGYTF
TGTGCCAGCAGCTTAGCGACAGAGATCTATGGCTACACCTTC
>TRBJ1-1|TRBV7-8|.|.
CASSSTREVNTEAFF
TGTGCCAGCAGCTCGACGAGGGAGGTGAACACTGAAGCTTTCTTT
>TRBJ2-7|TRBV15|.|.
CATSRDRVYEQYF
TGTGCCACCAGCAGAGACAGGGTCTACGAGCAGTACTTC
>TRBJ2-3|TRBV19|.|.
CASSSPAGATDTQYF
TGTGCCAGTAGTTCGCCAGCGGGCGCCACAGATACGCAGTATTTT
>TRBJ2-2|TRBV2|.|.
CASKRGSVNTGELFF
TGTGCCAGCAAGAGGGGGAGTGTAAACACCGGGGAGCTGTTTTTT
>TRBJ2-5|TRBV4-3|.|.
CASSQDHGWETQYF
TGCGCCAGCAGCCAAGATCACGGGTGGGAGACCCAGTACTTC
>TRBJ2-2|TRBV6-6|TRBD1|.
CASSYPRTGPTGELFF
TGTGCCAGCAGTTACCCCCGGACAGGGCCCACCGGGGAGCTGTTTTTT
>TRBJ2-3|TRBV27|TRBD1|.
CARRTGDASTDTQYF
TGTGCCAGAAGAACAGGGGATGCTAGCACAGATACGCAGTATTTT
>TRBJ1-1|TRBV20-1|.|.
CSYSEGTEAFF
TGCAGTTACAGTGAAGGCACTGAAGCTTTCTTT
>TRBJ1-1|TRBV11-3|.|.
CASSLGVGARTTEAFF
TGTGCCAGCAGCTTAGGAGTTGGGGCGCGAACCACTGAAGCTTTCTTT
>TRBJ2-1|TRBV6-5|TRBD2|.
CASSAAGDEQFF
TGTGCCAGCAGCGCCGCGGGAGATGAGCAGTTCTTC
>TRBJ1-4|TRBV5-3|TRBD1|few
CARSSRQGNEKLFF
TGTGCCAGAAGCTCCAGACAGGGTAATGAAAAACTGTTTTTT
>TRBJ2-5|TRBV19|TRBD2|.
CASSIVLAGVRETQYF
TGTGCCAGTAGTATAGTTTTAGCGGGAGTCAGAGAGACCCAGTACTTC
>TRBJ2-1|TRBV15|.|.
CATSRDLGGYNEQFF
TGTGCCACCAGCAGAGATCTCGGGGGCTACAATGAGCAGTTCTTC
>TRBJ1-1|TRBV9|.|once
CASSPEYRGPEAFF
TGTGCCAGCAGCCCTGAATACCGCGGGCCTGAAGCTTTCTTT
>TRBJ2-1|TRBV6-5|TRBD2|.
CASSYGLAPPHNEQFF
TGTGCCAGCAGTTACGGACTAGCTCCCCCCCACAATGAGCAGTTCTTC
>TRBJ2-2|TRBV5-1|.|.
CASSRRVFTGELFF
TGCGCCAGCAGCCGGAGGGTATTCACCGGGGAGCTGTTTTTT
>TRBJ2-1|TRBV19|.|.
CASSIAPLNEQFF
TGTGCCAGTAGTATAGCCCCCTTGAATGAGCAGTTCTTC
>TRBJ1-4|TRBV18|.|.
CASSPPGSTNEKLFF
TGTGCCAGCTCACCGCCAGGTTCAACTAATGAAAAACTGTTTTTT
>TRBJ2-5|TRBV5-1|.|.
CASSLSQRIQETQYF
TGCGCCAGCAGCTTGTCTCAGCGGATACAAGAGACCCAGTACTTC
>TRBJ2-1|TRBV14|TRBD2|.
CASTTTSGAAREQFF
TGTGCCAGCACCACGACTAGCGGGGCTGCTCGCGAGCAGTTCTTC
>TRBJ2-3|TRBV6-2/TRBV6-3|.|.
CASSYSRVTDTQYF
TGTGCCAGCAGTTACTCCCGGGTGACAGATACGCAGTATTTT
>TRBJ2-3|TRBV6-6|.|.
CASSPLPRTTPGTDTQYF
TGTGCCAGCAGTCCCCTACCTCGGACAACCCCGGGCACAGATACGCAGTATTTT
>TRBJ1-1|TRBV11-2|.|.
CASRPLRGVNTEAFF
TGTGCCAGCAGGCCCCTGAGAGGTGTGAACACTGAAGCTTTCTTT
>TRBJ1-1|TRBV11-3|.|.
CASSPGGLGTEAFF
TGTGCCAGCAGCCCCGGGGGGCTGGGGACTGAAGCTTTCTTT
>TRBJ2-7|TRBV27|TRBD1|.
CASSPRRTGSLSYEQYF
TGTGCCAGCAGTCCCCGACGGACAGGGTCTCTATCCTACGAGCAGTACTTC
>TRBJ2-1|TRBV10-3|TRBD2|.
CAINSLAASYNEQFF
TGTGCCATCAACTCACTAGCGGCTTCCTACAATGAGCAGTTCTTC
>TRBJ2-7|TRBV15|TRBD1|.
CATSRVTGVREQYF
TGTGCCACCAGCAGAGTCACAGGGGTGAGGGAGCAGTACTTC
>TRBJ2-2|TRBV9|TRBD1|few
CASTSGGQGTTGELFF
TGTGCCAGCACCTCCGGTGGACAGGGGACCACCGGGGAGCTGTTTTTT